A single sample is the source of the 23 T cell receptor beta chains below, sequenced in a study of blood T cell repertoires in COVID-19. The method was immunoSEQ multiplex PCR; TCRdb's version includes in-frame clones alone and lacks a portion of them. The sample has around 300,000 clones; 70% to 90% are singletons. The sample taken for sequencing was peripheral blood. These receptors came from a woman in her twenties or thirties with active or convalescent COVID-19.

This clone came up once. The genes are TRBV5-4 and TRBJ1-1, with D perhaps matching TRBD1 (5 bases). Looked up from germline, CDR1 is SGHNT and CDR2 is YYREEE (reference sequence). Deletions cut 4 bases from V and 1 base from J, with 8 bases between. The CDR3 runs to 13 residues. CDR3 DNA sequence: TGTGCCAGCAGCGAGGACACGAACACTGAAGCTTTCTTT. Residues: CASSEDTNTEAFF.

The gene calls are TRBV28 and TRBJ1-5, with D uncertain. Trimming removed 3 bases from V and 0 bases from J, with 9 bases in between. The CDR3 covers 15 residues. CDR1 and CDR2 (germline): MDHEN, SYDVKM. The CDR3 DNA sequence: TGTGCCAGCAGTTTGGTCGGTCATAGCAATCAGCCCCAGCATTTT. Amino acids: CASSLVGHSNQPQHF.

This sequence joins TRBV5-1 and TRBJ1-1; D is possibly TRBD1 (5 bases). The CDR3 loop spans 15 amino acids. Germline-derived CDR1 and CDR2 are SGHRS and YFSETQ. Trimming removed 2 bases from V and 1 base from J, with 12 bases in between. The CDR3 protein is CASSLSGAENTEAFF. In nucleotides, the CDR3 is TGCGCCAGCAGCTTAAGCGGGGCTGAGAACACTGAAGCTTTCTTT. The full variable domain, in which reference TRBV5-1 and TRBJ1-1 provide the parts outside the CDR3, is KAGVTQTPRYLIKTRGQQVTLSCSPISGHRSVSWYQQTPGQGLQFLFEYFSETQRNKGNFPGRFSGRQFSNSRSEMNVSTLELGDSALYLCASSLSGAENTEAFFGQGTRLTVV.

The chain links TRBV9 to TRBJ1-2, with 12 bases lining up with TRBD1. Germline V lookup: CDR1 SGDLS, CDR2 YYNGEE. After removal of 4 bases from V and 4 bases from J, the junction contained 8 bases not matched to a gene. There are 16 residues in the CDR3. The CDR3: CASSPSGQGAPYGYTF. CDR3 coding DNA: TGTGCCAGCAGCCCATCGGGACAGGGGGCTCCCTATGGCTACACCTTC.

This chain joins TRBV7-2 and TRBJ1-1; 8 nucleotides line up with TRBD1. The germline CDR1 and CDR2 sequences are SGHTA and FQGNSA. J was trimmed by 11 bases and V by 3 bases; bases with no gene match: 14. This CDR3 contains 15 residues. This chain's CDR3 is CASSLKRTGFSEAFF. Here the CDR3 DNA reads TGTGCCAGCAGCTTGAAACGGACAGGGTTTAGTGAGGCTTTCTTT.

The table lists this clone with a few counts. The V and J genes are TRBV7-2 and TRBJ2-7, with TRBD2 as a possible D gene (6 bases). V was cut by 5 bases and J by 2 bases, with 13 bases left in between. Germline lookup yields CDR1 SGHTA and CDR2 FQGNSA. This CDR3 spans 14 amino acids. This chain's CDR3 is CASSQIGGTYEQYF. CDR3 in DNA: TGTGCCAGCAGCCAAATTGGGGGGACCTACGAGCAGTACTTC.

The rearrangement uses TRBV28 and TRBJ2-1; TRBD2 aligns across 7 bases. This CDR3 has 14 amino acids. V lost 7 bases and J lost 4; bases outside the gene matches: 7. The V gene's germline CDR1 is MDHEN and CDR2 SYDVKM. CDR3: CASKGGGRYNEQFF. CDR3 DNA: TGTGCCAGCAAGGGCGGGGGTCGGTACAATGAGCAGTTCTTC.

The CDR3 region is CARRLGSGNTIYF. The CDR3, as DNA: TGTGCCAGAAGACTGGGCTCTGGAAACACCATATATTTT. The chain carries TRBV19 and TRBJ1-3; D unresolved. The CDR3 covers 13 residues. Germline loops: CDR1 LNHDA, CDR2 SQIVND (reference sequence). With 9 bases removed from V and 0 bases from J, the gap between germline ends came to 9 bases.

This clone was seen a single time. This chain joins TRBV30 and TRBJ2-3; TRBD2 matches 10 bases. CDR1 GTSNPN and CDR2 SVGIG come from the germline V gene (reference sequence). This CDR3 has 16 amino acids. Trimming at V came to 8 bases and at J to 3 bases, leaving 14 bases not matched to a gene. The CDR3 region is CARDGASGGTTDTQYF. In DNA form, the CDR3 reads TGTGCCCGAGACGGGGCTAGCGGGGGCACAACAGATACGCAGTATTTT.

The chain uses TRBV20-1 and TRBJ2-3; D uncertain. From germline, CDR1 is DFQATT and CDR2 SNEGSKA (reference sequence). CDR3 length equals 12 residues. The germline V and J ends were trimmed by 3 bases and 5 bases, with 9 bases remaining between them. This CDR3 is CSASAGEDTQYF. The CDR3 DNA is TGCAGTGCTAGTGCTGGAGAAGATACGCAGTATTTT.

This clone has a single count. The V and J genes are TRBV7-9 and TRBJ2-5, with 13 bases lining up with TRBD2. This CDR3 region has 17 residues. CDR1 and CDR2 from the germline V gene are SEHNR and FQNEAQ (reference sequence). V gave up 3 bases and J gave up 2 bases; unmatched junction bases: 6. The chain's CDR3 is CASSFGLAGAWQETQYF. The DNA of the CDR3 is TGTGCCAGCAGCTTCGGACTAGCGGGGGCCTGGCAAGAGACCCAGTACTTC.

The gene calls are TRBV19 and TRBJ2-1; 9 bases match TRBD2. Trimming at V came to 5 bases and at J to 6 bases, leaving 11 bases not matched to a gene. There are 16 residues in the CDR3. The germline V gene has CDR1 LNHDA and CDR2 SQIVND (reference sequence). The CDR3 loop reads CASSPSPGLASNEQFF. CDR3 nucleotide sequence: TGTGCCAGTAGTCCTTCCCCGGGACTAGCTTCCAATGAGCAGTTCTTC.

This chain connects TRBV7-2 to TRBJ2-7, with 9 bases matching TRBD2. The germline V gene encodes CDR1 SGHTA and CDR2 FQGNSA. The CDR3 runs 18 residues. After removal of 0 bases from V and 4 bases from J, the junction contained 13 bases not matched to a gene. CDR3 sequence reads: CASSLARVPSGVAYEQYF. As DNA, the CDR3 is TGTGCCAGCAGCTTAGCGCGGGTTCCTAGCGGGGTAGCTTACGAGCAGTACTTC.

The chain employs TRBV6-1 and TRBJ2-7; D is unclear. Germline CDR1 MNHNS, CDR2 SASEGT. The germline V and J ends were trimmed by 4 bases and 1 base, with 20 bases remaining between them. This CDR3 has 17 residues. The CDR3 DNA reads as TGTGCCAGCAGTGTCTCCGACCGCAGGATTGGGTCCTACGAGCAGTACTTC. Amino acid sequence: CASSVSDRRIGSYEQYF.

The V gene is TRBV5-1, the J gene TRBJ1-4; no clear D gene. V lost 0 bases to trimming and J lost 8 bases, with 14 bases between them. Germline CDR1 and CDR2: SGHRS and YFSETQ. The CDR3 totals 15 residues. The DNA of the CDR3 is TGCGCCAGCAGCTTGGTTCCCGGCGGATTGGAAAAACTGTTTTTT. It is translated as CASSLVPGGLEKLFF.

The rearrangement joins TRBV18 to TRBJ2-5, with 10 bases fitting TRBD1. Germline V gives CDR1 KGHSH, CDR2 LQKENI. V lost 6 bases to trimming and J lost 5 bases; unmatched junction nucleotides: 9. The CDR3 runs to 15 residues. CDR3 sequence (DNA): TGTGCCAGCTCCGGGACAGGGGCGTCCTGGGAGACCCAGTACTTC. Translation: CASSGTGASWETQYF.

The rearrangement joins TRBV18 to TRBJ2-2; 14 nucleotides match TRBD2. Germline V gene lookup returns CDR1 KGHSH and CDR2 LQKENI. After removal of 3 bases from V and 7 bases from J, the junction contained 7 bases not matched to a gene. CDR3 length: 17 amino acids. Here the CDR3 DNA reads TGTGCCAGCTCACCTCGACTAGCGGGGGGGGATGGCGGGGAGCTGTTTTTT. Translated: CASSPRLAGGDGGELFF. Full variable domain (rest looked up from reference TRBV18 and TRBJ2-2): NAGVMQNPRHLVRRRGQEARLRCSPMKGHSHVYWYRQLPEEGLKFMVYLQKENIIDESGMPKERFSAEFPKEGPSILRIQQVVRGDSAAYFCASSPRLAGGDGGELFFGEGSRLTVL.

The genes are TRBV3-1 (or the pseudogene TRBV3-2) and TRBJ1-2; D is ambiguous. CDR1 is LGHDT and CDR2 is YNNKEL in the germline V gene (reference sequence). This CDR3 comprises 18 residues. Trimming shortened V by 0 bases and J by 5 bases, and 22 bases separated the two germline ends. The CDR3 coding sequence is TGTGCCAGCAGCCAAGAGCAGAGTAGGCGGAAGGTTTTTTATGGCTACACCTTC. Its protein is CASSQEQSRRKVFYGYTF.

The chain couples TRBV9 to TRBJ2-5, with D possibly being TRBD1 (6 bases). Trimming took 2 bases from V and 5 from J, leaving 16 bases between them. CDR3 length equals 15 residues. Germline CDR1 SGDLS, CDR2 YYNGEE. The CDR3 nucleotides read TGTGCCAGCAGCGTCTATGGGACACCCGGTGAGACCCAGTACTTC. It encodes CASSVYGTPGETQYF.

The genes are TRBV6-1 and TRBJ1-5, with TRBD1 as a possible D gene (6 bases). Germline V gives CDR1 MNHNS, CDR2 SASEGT. This CDR3 is 15 amino acids long. V shed 2 bases and J shed 7 bases, with 15 bases lying between them. The CDR3: CASSEQGSFRQPQHF. CDR3 DNA: TGTGCCAGCAGTGAACAGGGGAGTTTCAGGCAGCCCCAGCATTTT.

The chain recombines TRBV18 with TRBJ2-1, with 9 bases that match TRBD1. The V and J ends lost 3 bases and 4 bases, in that order; junction bases with no gene match: 10. Germline loops: CDR1 KGHSH, CDR2 LQKENI. The CDR3 is made up of 17 amino acids. The CDR3 spells CASSPVPGTGTYNEQFF. CDR3 coding DNA: TGTGCCAGCTCACCCGTCCCCGGGACAGGGACTTACAATGAGCAGTTCTTC.

CDR3 residues: CASNRVRQGENGYTF. The CDR3 DNA sequence: TGTGCCAGTAATAGAGTGCGACAGGGGGAGAATGGCTACACCTTC. The J gene is TRBJ1-2, the V gene TRBV19; the match to TRBD1 covers 9 bases. Germline-derived CDR1 and CDR2 are LNHDA and SQIVND (reference sequence). CDR3 length: 15 amino acids. With V trimmed by 7 bases and J by 6 bases, 12 bases remained unmatched.

The J gene is TRBJ1-3, the V gene TRBV5-1; D is undetermined. The CDR3 covers 13 residues. Germline V gene data show CDR1 as SGHRS and CDR2 as YFSETQ. Trimming cost V 3 bases and J 4 bases, with 8 bases left between them. The CDR3 is CASSSGGGNTIYF. The CDR3 bases are TGCGCCAGCAGCTCGGGCGGGGGAAACACCATATATTTT.